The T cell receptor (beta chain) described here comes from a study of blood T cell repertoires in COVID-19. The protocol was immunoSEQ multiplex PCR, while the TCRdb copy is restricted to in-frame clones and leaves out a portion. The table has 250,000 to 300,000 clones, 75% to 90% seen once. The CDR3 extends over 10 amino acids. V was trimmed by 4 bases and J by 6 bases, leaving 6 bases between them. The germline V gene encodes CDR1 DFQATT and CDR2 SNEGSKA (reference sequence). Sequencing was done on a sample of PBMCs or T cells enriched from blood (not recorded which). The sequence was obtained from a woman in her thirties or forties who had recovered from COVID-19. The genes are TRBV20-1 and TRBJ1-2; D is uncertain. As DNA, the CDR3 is TGCAGTGCTATCGTTGATGGCTACACCTTC. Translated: CSAIVDGYTF.